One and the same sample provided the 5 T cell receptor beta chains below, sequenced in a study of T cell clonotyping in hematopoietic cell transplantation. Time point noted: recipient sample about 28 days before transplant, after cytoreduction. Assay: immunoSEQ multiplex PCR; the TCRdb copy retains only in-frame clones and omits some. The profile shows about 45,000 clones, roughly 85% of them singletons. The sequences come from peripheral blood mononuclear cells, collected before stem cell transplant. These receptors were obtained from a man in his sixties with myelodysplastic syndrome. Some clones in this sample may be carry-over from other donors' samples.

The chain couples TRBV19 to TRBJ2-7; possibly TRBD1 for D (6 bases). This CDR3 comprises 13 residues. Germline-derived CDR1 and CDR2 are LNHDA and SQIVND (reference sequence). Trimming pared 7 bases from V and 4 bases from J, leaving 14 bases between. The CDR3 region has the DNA TGTGCCAGTAATCAGGGGTATGGGTACGAGCAGTACTTC. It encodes CASNQGYGYEQYF.

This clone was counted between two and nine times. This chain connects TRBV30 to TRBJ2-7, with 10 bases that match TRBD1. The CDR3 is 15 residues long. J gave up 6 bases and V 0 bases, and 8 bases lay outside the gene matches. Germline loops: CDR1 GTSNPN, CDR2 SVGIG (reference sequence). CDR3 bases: TGTGCCTGGAGTGTAGGGGTGACAGGGGGCGGCGAGCAGTACTTC. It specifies CAWSVGVTGGGEQYF.

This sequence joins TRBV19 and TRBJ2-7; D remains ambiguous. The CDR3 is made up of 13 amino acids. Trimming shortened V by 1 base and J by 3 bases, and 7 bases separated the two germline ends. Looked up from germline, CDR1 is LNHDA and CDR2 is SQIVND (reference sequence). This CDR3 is CASSIAVDYEQYF. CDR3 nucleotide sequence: TGTGCCAGTAGTATAGCGGTGGACTACGAGCAGTACTTC.

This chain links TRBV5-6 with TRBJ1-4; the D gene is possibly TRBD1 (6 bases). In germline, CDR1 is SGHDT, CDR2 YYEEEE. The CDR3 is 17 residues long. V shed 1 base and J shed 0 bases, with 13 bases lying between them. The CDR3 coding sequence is TGTGCCAGCAGCTTGCGCCCCGAGGGGGCAACTAATGAAAAACTGTTTTTT. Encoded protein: CASSLRPEGATNEKLFF.

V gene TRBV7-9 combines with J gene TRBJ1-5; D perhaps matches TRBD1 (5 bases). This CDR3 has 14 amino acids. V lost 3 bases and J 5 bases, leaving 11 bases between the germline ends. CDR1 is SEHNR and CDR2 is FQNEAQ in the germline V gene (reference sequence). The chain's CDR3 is CASSFGGFDQPQHF. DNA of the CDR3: TGTGCCAGCAGCTTTGGGGGTTTCGATCAGCCCCAGCATTTT. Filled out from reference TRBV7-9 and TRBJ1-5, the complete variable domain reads DTGVSQNPRHKITKRGQNVTFRCDPISEHNRLYWYRQTLGQGPEFLTYFQNEAQLEKSRLLSDRFSAERPKGSFSTLEIQRTEQGDSAMYLCASSFGGFDQPQHFGDGTRLSIL.